This TCR beta chain was recorded in a study of STAT5B mutations in CD4+ large granular lymphocyte leukemia. Assay used: immunoSEQ multiplex PCR; TCRdb lists only in-frame clones, some missing. The sample lists 45,000 or so clones; around 85% were seen once. Study results and caveats: Without putative leukemic clones, patient CD4-sorted repertoires remained more clonal than healthy CD4+ repertoires. No patients shared main leukemic clonotypes, though around 24% appeared at low frequency elsewhere.

On this clone itself: Antigen unknown.

The clonotype was recovered from a human donor in good health. The specimen sequenced was CD4+ T cells from blood buffy coats.

In nucleotides, the CDR3 is TGTGCCAGCAGCGCGGACCTCCAAGAGACCCAGTACTTC. Translating gives CASSADLQETQYF. The chain carries TRBV9 and TRBJ2-5; D not certain. This CDR3 spans 13 amino acids. Trimming took off 3 bases at V and 1 base at J, with 7 bases between the two ends. The germline gives CDR1 SGDLS, CDR2 YYNGEE.